This T cell receptor (beta chain) comes out of a study of PD-L1 blockade in urothelial cancer (dated by TCRdb to about 2017). Some background on the complete study: All patients started therapy in about 2014 and received atezolizumab 1,200 mg intravenously every 3 weeks. About nine tenths of the roughly 29 patients were identified as males with urothelial cancer of bladder origin, and a prior smoking history was reported by 18 of 29 patients. An ECOG performance status of 0 or 1 was recorded for the patients, and 0 to 3 prior chemotherapy regimens had been received by the patients. Blood samples were analyzed 3 weeks after the start of treatment (second dose) and 6 weeks after the start of treatment. A median of roughly 140,000 T cells and 80,000 or so unique TCRs was obtained from blood samples, and a median clonality of approximately 0.077 was observed. An exploratory multi-omic analysis was conducted of the somatic, immune and clinical correlates of response to PD-L1 blockade with atezolizumab in urothelial cancer. Pretreatment tumor samples, along with matched peripheral blood serially collected before and after atezolizumab treatment, were subjected to TCR sequencing. Durable clinical benefit meant progression-free survival longer than 6 months, and TCR features were also tested against progression-free and overall survival. In the same patients, pretreatment tumors underwent whole exome sequencing and RNA sequencing in addition to TCR sequencing. Durable clinical benefit was achieved by nine patients and was not achieved by 20 patients. Pretreatment blood TCR-seq was available for nearly 30 patients, at least one posttreatment blood collection was obtained for 25 or so patients, and tumor TCR-seq was available for 25 or so patients.

Here is what the overall study found, with its caveats: Because of the small sample size (n = 29) and the many exploratory analyses performed, the results are intended to be regarded as hypothesis-generating. Improved progression-free and overall survival was found to be associated with pretreatment peripheral blood TCR clonality below the median. At 3 weeks after the start of treatment, tumor-associated TCR clones in peripheral blood had expanded more in patients with durable benefit (n ≈ 22, p = 0.022).

The intended sense of this specimen's time point label: peripheral blood 6 weeks after treatment start. A cohort of 25 to 30 patients with locally advanced or metastatic urothelial carcinoma, treated at Memorial Sloan Kettering on a trial protocol, was included. Peripheral blood mononuclear cells were collected pretreatment and during treatment, at between 1 and 8 total time points per patient. The Qiagen DNeasy Blood extraction kit was used to purify genomic DNA from total PBMCs and tumor samples. PBMCs were collected pretreatment and during treatment, and were isolated and stored as previously described. In the case of this clone: Its antigen is unknown. The input lacks base qualities; no much larger clone sits a single base away.

The germline V gene specifies SNHLY as CDR1 and FYNNEI as CDR2. V lost 7 bases and J lost 4 bases; the stretch between them is 16 bases long. From the cysteine through the phenylalanine, the CDR3 covers 14 amino acids. Only CDR3 DNA remains: 42 bases, in frame from the first base. Synthetic TCR analog templates were spiked into each PCR so that absolute template abundance could be estimated from read counts. The immunoSEQ assay used bias-controlled V and J gene primers to amplify TCRbeta CDR3 regions from genomic DNA. Sequencing of rearranged TCRbeta segments was done at approximately 20X coverage. On the authors' methods: Sequencing errors were corrected by clustering, and CDR3s were annotated against IMGT so that V, D and J genes could be assigned. Only productive TCRbeta rearrangements were used in downstream analyses, excluding out-of-frame or stop-codon sequences. Clonality was calculated as one minus the Shannon entropy normalized by the log of the number of unique productive sequences. Fisher's exact test with Benjamini-Hochberg correction, at a threshold of adjusted p below 0.01, was used to find clones that differed between time points or between blood and tumor. TCRdb holds this immuneACCESS table with in-frame rearrangements only. Some clones are missing; in checked studies, unresolved V genes explain under half, and the rest has no known cause. For V, J and clone size, that table is used; D and trimming come from the DNA. For this sample there are 48,000 or so clones; 80% to 90% appear just once. Over 8.5% of the sample comes from the top ten.

The sample consisted of PBMCs, taken around atezolizumab (anti-PD-L1) treatment. This clonotype was sampled from a man between 65 and 80 years old with urothelial cancer. The sequence links TRBV2 to TRBJ1-1; TRBD1 is possibly the D segment (6 matching bases). The DNA sequence reads TGTGCCAGCACCCACAGGGCACGGGGCACTGAAGCTTTCTTT. Translated, it gives CASTHRARGTEAFF.